This is a list of T cell receptor beta chains from one sample in a study of T cell responses to AZD1222 COVID-19 vaccine. Data came from immunoSEQ multiplex PCR; TCRdb stores just in-frame clones and leaves some out. The sample shows about 81,000 clones, approximately 90% of them seen only once. Sequences were derived from peripheral blood, sampled 28 days after the second AZD1222 dose. The receptor set was obtained from an adult who received the AZD1222 COVID-19 vaccine. Both conserved end residues are part of each CDR3. The order of the fields is J gene, D gene, clone size, V gene, CDR3 protein, CDR3 DNA. A D gene is named only where the DNA matches it firmly. The size entry is marked missing in some rows and otherwise reads once, few, many or a size class.

TRBJ2-2 TRBD1 - TRBV9 CASSDRDRSNTGELFF TGTGCCAGCAGCGACCGGGACAGATCGAACACCGGGGAGCTGTTTTTT
TRBJ1-5 TRBD1 - TRBV2 CASKLDRGNQPQHF TGTGCCAGCAAGCTGGACAGGGGTAATCAGCCCCAGCATTTT
TRBJ1-1 - - TRBV7-9 CASSSPRAYGGRTEAFF TGTGCCAGCAGCTCCCCCAGGGCCTACGGGGGGAGGACTGAAGCTTTCTTT
TRBJ2-1 TRBD2 - TRBV6-6 CASSYSSLANNNEQFF TGTGCCAGCAGTTACTCGTCACTAGCGAACAACAATGAGCAGTTCTTC
TRBJ1-1 - - TRBV2 CASSEGTLDGAFF TGTGCCAGCAGTGAAGGGACGCTGGACGGAGCTTTCTTT
TRBJ2-7 TRBD2 - TRBV28 CASSPGGSTNYYEQYF TGTGCCAGCAGTCCCGGGGGGTCCACAAATTACTACGAGCAGTACTTC
TRBJ2-3 - - TRBV3-1/TRBV3-2 CASSFRPGRGPDTQYF TGTGCCAGCAGTTTCCGTCCCGGCAGGGGCCCAGATACGCAGTATTTT
TRBJ1-1 - - TRBV28 CASSLYGVITEAFF TGTGCCAGCAGTTTATACGGGGTTATCACTGAAGCTTTCTTT
TRBJ2-1 TRBD2 - TRBV2 CASSGTSGSSYNEQFF TGTGCCAGCAGCGGGACTAGCGGGAGTTCGTACAATGAGCAGTTCTTC
TRBJ2-7 TRBD1 - TRBV29-1 CSVVRQGATYEQYF TGCAGCGTCGTAAGGCAGGGGGCAACCTACGAGCAGTACTTC
TRBJ1-2 TRBD1 - TRBV7-9 CASSLGQGTYGYTF TGTGCCAGCAGCTTAGGACAGGGAACCTATGGCTACACCTTC
TRBJ2-7 TRBD2 - TRBV7-9 CASSEGLAGVTYEQYF TGTGCCAGCAGCGAGGGACTAGCGGGAGTCACCTACGAGCAGTACTTC
TRBJ2-7 - - TRBV2 CASSEDSNYEQYF TGTGCCAGCAGTGAAGACAGCAACTACGAGCAGTACTTC
TRBJ2-5 - - TRBV6-4 CASSDIGIETQYF TGTGCCAGCAGTGACATTGGGATAGAGACCCAGTACTTC
TRBJ2-1 - - TRBV10-1 CARLLTRASYNEQFF TGCGCCAGGCTTCTGACTAGAGCCTCCTACAATGAGCAGTTCTTC
TRBJ2-1 - - TRBV19 CASSDAAGTPYNEQFF TGTGCCAGTAGTGACGCCGCCGGGACCCCCTACAATGAGCAGTTCTTC
TRBJ2-5 TRBD2 - TRBV7-9 CASSSGLAGWETQYF TGTGCCAGCAGCTCCGGACTAGCGGGCTGGGAGACCCAGTACTTC
TRBJ2-1 TRBD1 once TRBV2 CASSQDRGTYNEQFF TGTGCCAGCAGCCAGGACAGGGGCACCTACAATGAGCAGTTCTTC
TRBJ1-1 - - TRBV19 CASSSGLKAFF TGTGCCAGTAGTTCAGGGTTAAAAGCTTTCTTT
TRBJ2-7 - few TRBV5-1 CASSLGLATYEQYF TGCGCCAGCAGCTTGGGGTTAGCAACCTACGAGCAGTACTTC
TRBJ2-7 TRBD1 - TRBV7-9 CASSSNTGVGEQYF TGTGCCAGCAGCTCGAATACAGGGGTCGGCGAGCAGTACTTC
TRBJ2-7 TRBD1 - TRBV19 CASRSGTGGYEQYF TGTGCCAGTAGATCGGGGACAGGGGGTTACGAGCAGTACTTC
TRBJ2-7 - - TRBV19 CASSIGGEQYF TGTGCCAGTAGTATTGGGGGCGAGCAGTACTTC
TRBJ1-6 - - TRBV28 CASRRNLDNSPLHF TGTGCCAGCAGGCGAAACTTGGATAATTCACCCCTCCACTTT